The 18 T cell receptor beta chains below were found in one sample sequenced in a study of shared clonotypes between healthy human individuals (dated by TCRdb to about 2020). Library preparation employed the immunoSEQ multiplex PCR assay. This is the immuneACCESS table as TCRdb keeps it, with only in-frame sequences that have V and J called. A part of the clones is gone; compared with another copy, unresolved V genes explain less than half, and the rest is unexplained. This sample is represented by about a million clones; approximately 80% of them were singletons. Over 0.8% of the sample goes to the ten largest clones. Sequenced sample: memory CD4+ T cells from PBMCs. The sample's cell subset or site label, in plain terms: CD45RA-negative fraction. Receptor source: a man between 18 and 35 years old in good health. Some clones in this sample may be carry-over from other donors' samples.

A few counts support this clone. The rearrangement joins TRBV5-1 to TRBJ1-5; tentatively, D is TRBD1 (6 bases). The CDR3 consists of 15 residues. Between the trimmed V and J ends, which lost 1 base and 4 bases, there was a span of 12 bases. Germline V gene lookup returns CDR1 SGHRS and CDR2 YFSETQ. Here the CDR3 reads CASSLSGANNQPQHF. The CDR3 DNA sequence: TGCGCCAGCAGCTTGTCGGGGGCTAATAATCAGCCCCAGCATTTT. Filled out from reference TRBV5-1 and TRBJ1-5, the complete variable domain reads KAGVTQTPRYLIKTRGQQVTLSCSPISGHRSVSWYQQTPGQGLQFLFEYFSETQRNKGNFPGRFSGRQFSNSRSEMNVSTLELGDSALYLCASSLSGANNQPQHFGDGTRLSIL.

The chain combines TRBV11-2 with TRBJ1-1; the D is unclear. In germline, CDR1 is SGHAT, CDR2 FQNNGV. Trimming stripped 5 bases from V and 1 base from J, with 8 bases between. The CDR3 runs to 13 residues. As DNA, the CDR3 is TGTGCCAGCAGCACGGGCCCGAACACTGAAGCTTTCTTT. It specifies CASSTGPNTEAFF.

This clone was seen at least ten times. The gene calls are TRBV7-9 and TRBJ1-2, with 10 bases fitting TRBD1. This CDR3 region has 15 residues. V lost 6 bases and J lost 5; bases outside the gene matches: 9. Germline V gene sequence: CDR1 SEHNR, CDR2 FQNEAQ (reference sequence). The chain's CDR3 is CASSLNTGQGYGYTF. The CDR3 DNA reads TGTGCCAGCAGTTTAAATACGGGACAGGGGTATGGCTACACCTTC. Full variable domain (missing parts from reference TRBV7-9 and TRBJ1-2): DTGVSQNPRHKITKRGQNVTFRCDPISEHNRLYWYRQTLGQGPEFLTYFQNEAQLEKSRLLSDRFSAERPKGSFSTLEIQRTEQGDSAMYLCASSLNTGQGYGYTFGSGTRLTVV.

The chain is built from TRBV6-5 and TRBJ1-1; possibly TRBD1 for D (5 bases). The CDR3 is 15 residues long. V shed 10 bases and J shed 4 bases, with 22 bases lying between them. CDR1 is MNHEY and CDR2 is SVGAGI in the germline V gene. The CDR3 DNA is TGTGCCACCCACGTAGACCGACAGAGTTCCACTGAAGCTTTCTTT. Residues: CATHVDRQSSTEAFF.

The rearrangement uses TRBV11-2 and TRBJ2-1; TRBD2 matches 9 bases. Germline CDR1 SGHAT, CDR2 FQNNGV. The CDR3 is 15 amino acids. Unmatched junction bases numbered 7, after V lost 3 bases and J lost 7 bases. Here the CDR3 DNA reads TGTGCCAGCAGCTTCATCGCGGGAGGGCCTAATGAGCAGTTCTTC. The encoded protein is CASSFIAGGPNEQFF.

The chain carries TRBV18 and TRBJ2-3; the match to TRBD1 covers 7 bases. V was pared by 3 bases and J by 5 bases, with 8 bases of the junction left unmatched. The germline gives CDR1 KGHSH, CDR2 LQKENI. The CDR3 totals 15 residues. The CDR3 DNA reads TGTGCCAGCTCACCCCTCCGACAGGGTGGAGATACGCAGTATTTT. Translated, it gives CASSPLRQGGDTQYF. The full variable domain, its missing parts supplied by reference TRBV18 and TRBJ2-3, is NAGVMQNPRHLVRRRGQEARLRCSPMKGHSHVYWYRQLPEEGLKFMVYLQKENIIDESGMPKERFSAEFPKEGPSILRIQQVVRGDSAAYFCASSPLRQGGDTQYFGPGTRLTVL.

V gene TRBV28 combines with J gene TRBJ2-5; D is perhaps TRBD2 (5 bases). CDR3 length: 14 amino acids. The germline V gene has CDR1 MDHEN and CDR2 SYDVKM. V was shortened by 5 bases and J by 1 base, with 11 bases between the two germline ends. CDR3 protein: CASSGGRPQETQYF. Here the CDR3 DNA reads TGTGCCAGCAGTGGCGGGCGCCCCCAAGAGACCCAGTACTTC.

The chain has TRBV7-9 and TRBJ1-4; a possible D gene is TRBD1 (5 bases). This CDR3 is built from 13 residues. Trimming removed 4 bases at V and 8 bases at J, with 11 bases between. Germline-derived CDR1 and CDR2 are SEHNR and FQNEAQ (reference sequence). This CDR3 is CASSSRGGEKLFF. The DNA for the CDR3 is TGTGCCAGCAGCTCGAGGGGAGGAGAAAAACTGTTTTTT.

CDR3 loop: CASKAGVAYNEQFF. CDR3 nucleotide sequence: TGTGCCAGCAAAGCGGGAGTGGCCTACAATGAGCAGTTCTTC. The genes are TRBV9 and TRBJ2-1, with 8 bases aligning to TRBD2. Trimming took 6 bases from V and 2 from J; bases not matched to a gene: 4. The CDR3 contains 14 residues. Germline loops: CDR1 SGDLS, CDR2 YYNGEE.

The J gene is TRBJ1-2, the V gene TRBV5-1; D might be TRBD1 (6 bases). This CDR3 region has 15 residues. V gave up 4 bases and J gave up 2 bases, with 15 bases separating them. Germline loops: CDR1 SGHRS, CDR2 YFSETQ. The CDR3 sequence is CASSQGTDLNYGYTF. For the CDR3, the DNA is TGCGCCAGCAGCCAGGGGACCGACCTGAACTATGGCTACACCTTC.

The genes are TRBV19 and TRBJ2-2, with TRBD2 as a possible D gene (6 bases). V was shortened by 8 bases and J by 4 bases, with 14 bases between the two germline ends. This CDR3 is built from 14 residues. Germline CDR1 and CDR2: LNHDA and SQIVND (reference sequence). DNA of the CDR3: TGTGCCAGTCGGACTACCGATATCACCGGGGAGCTGTTTTTT. This encodes CASRTTDITGELFF.

The rearrangement uses TRBV15 and TRBJ1-5; D possibly corresponds to TRBD1 (5 bases). From germline, CDR1 is LNHNV and CDR2 YYDKDF (reference sequence). The CDR3 has 17 residues. V lost 5 bases to trimming and J lost 1 base, with 18 bases between them. The CDR3: CATSPSGAPKSNQPQHF. CDR3 in DNA: TGTGCCACCAGCCCTAGCGGGGCGCCTAAGAGCAATCAGCCCCAGCATTTT.

The V and J genes are TRBV5-4 and TRBJ2-7; 8 positions agree with TRBD2. Germline values: CDR1 SGHNT, CDR2 YYREEE (reference sequence). V lost 7 bases to trimming and J lost 3 bases; unmatched junction nucleotides: 12. The CDR3 has 15 residues. The CDR3 sequence: CASHVRGAARYEQYF. The CDR3 coding sequence is TGTGCCAGCCACGTGCGGGGGGCAGCGCGCTACGAGCAGTACTTC.

The CDR3 loop reads CASRGTDRNEKLFF. The CDR3 nucleotides are TGCGCCAGCAGGGGGACAGATCGGAATGAAAAACTGTTTTTT. The V and J genes are TRBV10-2 and TRBJ1-4, with 7 bases lining up with TRBD1. The CDR3 covers 14 residues. The V gene end was trimmed by 6 bases and the J gene end by 5 bases; junction bases not matched to a gene: 6. The germline CDR1 and CDR2 sequences are WSHSY and SAAADI.

The genes are TRBV5-1 and TRBJ2-3; TRBD2 might be the D (5 bases). The germline V gene has CDR1 SGHRS and CDR2 YFSETQ. The CDR3 extends over 14 amino acids. V was cut by 4 bases and J by 2 bases, with 11 bases left in between. The CDR3 loop is CASSKGSYTDTQYF. In DNA, the CDR3 is TGCGCCAGCAGCAAAGGGAGCTACACAGATACGCAGTATTTT.

This clone was counted a single time. The chain combines TRBV30 with TRBJ1-6; 7 bases are a match to TRBD1. CDR3 length: 15 residues. V was pared by 4 bases and J by 7 bases, with 10 bases of the junction left unmatched. Germline V gene data show CDR1 as GTSNPN and CDR2 as SVGIG (reference sequence). CDR3 sequence: CAWTQPDRPNSPLHF. In DNA, the CDR3 is TGTGCCTGGACCCAACCGGACAGGCCCAATTCACCCCTCCACTTT.

The chain has TRBV19 and TRBJ2-1; the match to TRBD2 covers 8 bases. The CDR3 extends over 15 amino acids. The germline V gene has CDR1 LNHDA and CDR2 SQIVND (reference sequence). The junction had 14 bases not matched to a gene; V was cut back by 7 bases and J by 9 bases. CDR3 amino acids: CASIRTSGGGFEQFF. In DNA form, the CDR3 reads TGTGCCAGTATCCGAACTAGCGGTGGCGGATTTGAGCAGTTCTTC. The full variable domain, with the rest looked up from reference TRBV19 and TRBJ2-1, is DGGITQSPKYLFRKEGQNVTLSCEQNLNHDAMYWYRQDPGQGLRLIYYSQIVNDFQKGDIAEGYSVSREKKESFPLTVTSAQKNPTAFYLCASIRTSGGGFEQFFGPGTRLTVL.

A word on this clone: This same CDR3 is encoded by further DNA sequences in the sample. The chain joins TRBV18 to TRBJ1-3; D is undetermined. V dropped 6 bases and J dropped 0 bases, with 9 bases sitting between them. CDR1 is KGHSH and CDR2 is LQKENI in the germline V gene. This CDR3 is built from 14 residues. The CDR3 bases are TGTGCCAGCTCCCCTGGCAACTCTGGAAACACCATATATTTT. Protein: CASSPGNSGNTIYF.